This TCR beta chain is drawn from a study of cytomegalovirus exposure and HLA in healthy donors. The study's findings and limits: Being productive about 87% or about 30% of the time was typical of most TCR beta V segments in an earlier analysis.

In regard to this clone: The antigen is not known. Germline is not matched at one junction end, which may reflect a read error.

The PCR used 60 Vbeta and 13 Jbeta primers. Clones were read by immunoSEQ multiplex PCR, and TCRdb kept only the in-frame ones, dropping some. The sample has over 100,000 clones; approximately 87% are singletons. This CDR3 is built from 15 residues. In germline, CDR1 is ENHRY, CDR2 SYGVKD. Sequenced material: PBMCs. The receptor was derived from a man between 35 and 55 years old in good health and CMV-seronegative. V and J are TRBV10-3 and TRBJ2-3; 8 bases agree with TRBD1. CDR3 bases: TGTGCCATCAGCCTGGGACAGGACAGCACAGATGCGCAGTATTTT. Translation gives CAISLGQDSTDAQYF.